Listed below are T cell receptor beta chains from one sample, sequenced in a study of blood T cells in healthy people across ages. A single record per CDR3 protein comes from TCRdb applying MiXCR to the 5' RACE reads. The sample has around 1,700,000 distinct CDR3 sequences; 28% are singletons. The sample comprised blood. Receptors were obtained from a woman under 40 in good health. Both conserved end residues are part of each CDR3. D genes are given only for firm matches. Some rows have no size entry. The others give once, few or many, or a class for an expanded clone.

size | J | D | V | CDR3 | DNA
few | TRBJ2-3 | . | TRBV2 | CASSVAPHRGTQYF | TGTGCCAGCAGTGTCGCCCCCCACAGAGGTACGCAGTATTTT
once | TRBJ1-2 | TRBD1 | TRBV12-3/TRBV12-4 | CASSSRTGPYGHTF | TGTGCCAGCAGCTCCCGGACAGGGCCCTATGGCCACACCTTC
few | TRBJ1-5 | . | TRBV5-1 | CAGSLDRDQPQHF | TGCGCCGGCAGCCTCGACAGAGATCAGCCCCAGCATTTT
once | TRBJ1-2 | TRBD1 | TRBV20-1 | CSASPGQGVYGFTF | TGCAGTGCTAGCCCGGGACAGGGAGTTTATGGCTTCACCTTC
few | TRBJ1-1 | . | TRBV2 | CASPGAANTEAFF | TGTGCCAGCCCGGGCGCAGCGAACACTGAAGCTTTCTTT
. | TRBJ2-5 | . | TRBV6-6 | CASWDTGGGEQYF | TGTGCCAGCTGGGATACGGGGGGCGGGGAGCAGTACTTC
. | TRBJ2-7 | TRBD2 | TRBV28 | CASSSPAGDEQYF | TGTGCCAGCAGCTCCCCCGCGGGGGACGAGCAGTACTTC
. | TRBJ2-1 | . | TRBV5-1 | CASSLASVRGNNEQFF | TGCGCCAGCAGCTTGGCGTCGGTGAGGGGTAACAATGAGCAGTTCTTC
few | TRBJ2-7 | . | TRBV9 | CASSVEGGCYEQYF | TGTGCCAGCAGCGTAGAGGGGGGCTGCTACGAGCAGTACTTC
. | TRBJ2-5 | . | TRBV20-1 | CSARAGPETQYF | TGCAGTGCTAGAGCAGGGCCAGAGACCCAGTACTTC
. | TRBJ1-2 | . | TRBV27 | CASTVRPPATF | TGTGCCAGCACCGTTCGCCCCCCAGCCACCTTC
. | TRBJ2-7 | . | TRBV20-1 | CSARDQQRSSYEQYF | TGCAGTGCTAGAGATCAGCAGCGAAGTAGCTACGAGCAGTACTTC
. | TRBJ2-1 | TRBD2 | TRBV7-2 | CASSFSLAGAPTYF | TGTGCCAGCAGCTTTTCTCTAGCGGGGGCCCCCACCTACTTC
few | TRBJ2-1 | . | TRBV12-3/TRBV12-4 | CAISNGVKGRAYNEQFF | TGTGCCATCTCAAACGGGGTAAAAGGGAGAGCCTACAATGAGCAGTTCTTC
many | TRBJ2-7 | . | TRBV5-1 | CASSLEVGSRRSYEQYF | TGCGCCAGCAGCTTGGAGGTGGGGAGCAGGCGCTCCTACGAGCAGTACTTC
many | TRBJ2-7 | . | TRBV5-1 | CASSFGHRDLGEQYF | TGCGCCAGCAGCTTTGGCCACAGGGATCTGGGCGAGCAGTACTTC
. | TRBJ2-1 | . | TRBV7-9 | CASSRYGGDQFF | TGTGCCAGCAGCCGTTACGGGGGAGATCAGTTCTTC
many | TRBJ2-4 | TRBD2 | TRBV15 | CATSRDRLAGGEAKNIQYF | TGTGCCACCAGCAGAGATCGGCTAGCGGGAGGCGAAGCCAAAAACATTCAGTACTTC
few | TRBJ2-1 | . | TRBV20-1 | CSASGDFGSYNEQFF | TGCAGTGCCAGCGGAGACTTTGGCTCCTACAATGAGCAGTTCTTC
few | TRBJ2-1 | . | TRBV28 | CASSFLTGSYNEQFF | TGTGCCAGCAGTTTTCTTACTGGATCCTACAATGAGCAGTTCTTC
. | TRBJ1-4 | TRBD1 | TRBV12-3/TRBV12-4 | CASSLIGGNPEKLFF | TGTGCCAGCAGTTTAATAGGGGGCAATCCTGAAAAACTGTTTTTT
. | TRBJ2-3 | TRBD1 | TRBV11-3 | CASSLHRGATDTQYF | TGTGCCAGCAGCTTACACAGGGGGGCAACAGATACGCAGTATTTT
few | TRBJ2-5 | . | TRBV20-1 | CSARSNEQETQYF | TGCAGTGCTAGATCGAACGAACAAGAGACCCAGTACTTC
. | TRBJ1-1 | . | TRBV9 | CASSEGIRGHEAFF | TGTGCCAGCAGCGAAGGAATCCGGGGGCATGAAGCTTTCTTT
. | TRBJ1-1 | . | TRBV11-2 | CASSLVRRRGGLILKGVNTEAFF | TGTGCCAGCAGCTTAGTGAGACGTCGGGGGGGCCTCATACTAAAAGGGGTGAACACTGAAGCTTTCTTT
. | TRBJ2-1 | . | TRBV19 | CANRERGYNEQFF | TGTGCCAATAGGGAGAGGGGGTACAATGAGCAGTTCTTC
few | TRBJ2-1 | . | TRBV11-2 | CASSFSLLAQGNEQFF | TGTGCCAGCAGCTTCTCCCTACTTGCCCAGGGCAATGAGCAGTTCTTC
. | TRBJ1-2 | . | TRBV6-1 | CASRSTAANYGYTF | TGTGCCAGCAGGTCAACAGCGGCTAACTATGGCTACACCTTC
few | TRBJ1-2 | . | TRBV29-1 | CSVAARRRGRYYGYTF | TGCAGCGTTGCCGCGAGGAGGAGGGGCAGATACTATGGCTACACCTTC
many | TRBJ2-7 | . | TRBV29-1 | CSVVGESEQYF | TGCAGCGTTGTAGGGGAATCCGAGCAGTACTTC
. | TRBJ1-3 | . | TRBV29-1 | CSVRHDSGNTRYF | TGCAGCGTTCGACACGACTCTGGAAACACCAGATATTTT
many | TRBJ2-4 | TRBD2 | TRBV11-1 | CASSFLEGTSGSVIVKNIQYF | TGTGCCAGCAGCTTTCTTGAGGGGACTAGCGGGAGCGTAATAGTCAAAAACATTCAGTACTTC
many | TRBJ1-2 | . | TRBV5-1 | CASSLVAGGREGYTF | TGCGCCAGCAGCTTGGTAGCCGGGGGAAGAGAAGGCTACACCTTC
. | TRBJ2-1 | . | TRBV5-1 | CASSLGRFLGDNEQFF | TGCGCCAGCAGTTTGGGAAGGTTCCTCGGGGACAATGAGCAGTTCTTC
few | TRBJ2-5 | TRBD1 | TRBV20-1 | CSARPPWTGVMRDEQYF | TGCAGTGCTAGACCCCCGTGGACAGGGGTTATGAGAGATGAGCAGTACTTC
few | TRBJ1-2 | . | TRBV7-9 | CASSLIAGAYYGYTF | TGTGCCAGCAGCTTAATTGCAGGGGCCTACTATGGCTACACCTTC
. | TRBJ1-2 | TRBD1 | TRBV28 | CASTLTGIYGYTF | TGTGCCAGCACCCTGACAGGGATCTATGGCTACACCTTC
many | TRBJ1-2 | TRBD1 | TRBV12-3/TRBV12-4 | CASSDTGDPPYGYTF | TGTGCCAGCAGCGACACAGGGGACCCACCCTATGGCTACACCTTC